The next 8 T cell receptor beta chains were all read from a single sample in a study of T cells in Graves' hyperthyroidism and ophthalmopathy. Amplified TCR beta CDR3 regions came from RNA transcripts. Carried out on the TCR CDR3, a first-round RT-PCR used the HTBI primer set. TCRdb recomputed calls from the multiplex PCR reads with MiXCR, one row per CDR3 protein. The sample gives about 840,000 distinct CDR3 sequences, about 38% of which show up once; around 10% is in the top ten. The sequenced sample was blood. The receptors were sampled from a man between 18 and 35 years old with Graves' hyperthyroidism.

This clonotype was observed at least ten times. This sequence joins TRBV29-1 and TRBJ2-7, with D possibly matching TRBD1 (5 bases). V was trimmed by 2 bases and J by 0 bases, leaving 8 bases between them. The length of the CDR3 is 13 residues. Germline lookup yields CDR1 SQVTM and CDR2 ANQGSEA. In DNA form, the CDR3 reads TGCAGCGTTGAATCCAGGGCCTCCTACGAGCAGTACTTC. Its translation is CSVESRASYEQYF.

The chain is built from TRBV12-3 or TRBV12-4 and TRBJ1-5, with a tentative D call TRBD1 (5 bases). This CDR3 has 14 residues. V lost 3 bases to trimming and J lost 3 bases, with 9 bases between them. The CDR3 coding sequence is TGTGCCAGCAGTTTTGGGGCGACCAATCAGCCCCAGCATTTT. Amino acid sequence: CASSFGATNQPQHF.

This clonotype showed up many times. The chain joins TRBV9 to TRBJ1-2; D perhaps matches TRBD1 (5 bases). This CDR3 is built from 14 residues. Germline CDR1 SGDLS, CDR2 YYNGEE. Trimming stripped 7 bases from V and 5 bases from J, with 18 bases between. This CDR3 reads CASGREGPQYGYTF. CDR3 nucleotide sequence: TGTGCCAGCGGGCGGGAGGGACCGCAATATGGCTACACCTTC.

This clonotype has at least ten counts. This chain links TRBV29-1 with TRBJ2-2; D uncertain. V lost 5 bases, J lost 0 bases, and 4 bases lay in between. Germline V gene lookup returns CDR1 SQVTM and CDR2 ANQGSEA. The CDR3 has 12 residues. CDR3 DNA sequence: TGCAGCGTTATCTCGAACACCGGGGAGCTGTTTTTT. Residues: CSVISNTGELFF.

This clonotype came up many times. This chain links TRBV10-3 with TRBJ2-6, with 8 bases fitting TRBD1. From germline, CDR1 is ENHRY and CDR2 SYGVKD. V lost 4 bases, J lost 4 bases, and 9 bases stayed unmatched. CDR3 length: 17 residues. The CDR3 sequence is CAISGSGQGSGANVLTF. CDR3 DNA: TGTGCCATCAGTGGGTCAGGACAGGGTTCGGGGGCCAACGTCCTGACTTTC.

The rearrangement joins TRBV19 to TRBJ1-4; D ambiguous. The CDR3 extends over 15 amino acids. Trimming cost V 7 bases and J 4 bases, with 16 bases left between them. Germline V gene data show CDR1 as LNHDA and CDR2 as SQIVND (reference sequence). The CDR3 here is CASTVIRRDNEKLFF. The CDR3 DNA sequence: TGTGCCAGTACCGTCATCCGGAGGGATAATGAAAAACTGTTTTTT.

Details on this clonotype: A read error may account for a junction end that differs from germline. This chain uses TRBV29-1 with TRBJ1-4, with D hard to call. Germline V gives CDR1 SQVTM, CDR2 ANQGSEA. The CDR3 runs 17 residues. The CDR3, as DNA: TGCAGCGTTGAAGACCCCTGGGATTTCAAGGACGGTGAAAAACTGGTTTTT. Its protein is CSVEDPWDFKDGEKLVF.

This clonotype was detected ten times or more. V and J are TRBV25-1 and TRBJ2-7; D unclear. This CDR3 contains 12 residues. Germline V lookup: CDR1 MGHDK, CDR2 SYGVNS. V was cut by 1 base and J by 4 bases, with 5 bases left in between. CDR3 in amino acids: CASSESKYEQYF. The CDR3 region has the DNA TGTGCCAGCAGTGAATCTAAATACGAGCAGTACTTC.